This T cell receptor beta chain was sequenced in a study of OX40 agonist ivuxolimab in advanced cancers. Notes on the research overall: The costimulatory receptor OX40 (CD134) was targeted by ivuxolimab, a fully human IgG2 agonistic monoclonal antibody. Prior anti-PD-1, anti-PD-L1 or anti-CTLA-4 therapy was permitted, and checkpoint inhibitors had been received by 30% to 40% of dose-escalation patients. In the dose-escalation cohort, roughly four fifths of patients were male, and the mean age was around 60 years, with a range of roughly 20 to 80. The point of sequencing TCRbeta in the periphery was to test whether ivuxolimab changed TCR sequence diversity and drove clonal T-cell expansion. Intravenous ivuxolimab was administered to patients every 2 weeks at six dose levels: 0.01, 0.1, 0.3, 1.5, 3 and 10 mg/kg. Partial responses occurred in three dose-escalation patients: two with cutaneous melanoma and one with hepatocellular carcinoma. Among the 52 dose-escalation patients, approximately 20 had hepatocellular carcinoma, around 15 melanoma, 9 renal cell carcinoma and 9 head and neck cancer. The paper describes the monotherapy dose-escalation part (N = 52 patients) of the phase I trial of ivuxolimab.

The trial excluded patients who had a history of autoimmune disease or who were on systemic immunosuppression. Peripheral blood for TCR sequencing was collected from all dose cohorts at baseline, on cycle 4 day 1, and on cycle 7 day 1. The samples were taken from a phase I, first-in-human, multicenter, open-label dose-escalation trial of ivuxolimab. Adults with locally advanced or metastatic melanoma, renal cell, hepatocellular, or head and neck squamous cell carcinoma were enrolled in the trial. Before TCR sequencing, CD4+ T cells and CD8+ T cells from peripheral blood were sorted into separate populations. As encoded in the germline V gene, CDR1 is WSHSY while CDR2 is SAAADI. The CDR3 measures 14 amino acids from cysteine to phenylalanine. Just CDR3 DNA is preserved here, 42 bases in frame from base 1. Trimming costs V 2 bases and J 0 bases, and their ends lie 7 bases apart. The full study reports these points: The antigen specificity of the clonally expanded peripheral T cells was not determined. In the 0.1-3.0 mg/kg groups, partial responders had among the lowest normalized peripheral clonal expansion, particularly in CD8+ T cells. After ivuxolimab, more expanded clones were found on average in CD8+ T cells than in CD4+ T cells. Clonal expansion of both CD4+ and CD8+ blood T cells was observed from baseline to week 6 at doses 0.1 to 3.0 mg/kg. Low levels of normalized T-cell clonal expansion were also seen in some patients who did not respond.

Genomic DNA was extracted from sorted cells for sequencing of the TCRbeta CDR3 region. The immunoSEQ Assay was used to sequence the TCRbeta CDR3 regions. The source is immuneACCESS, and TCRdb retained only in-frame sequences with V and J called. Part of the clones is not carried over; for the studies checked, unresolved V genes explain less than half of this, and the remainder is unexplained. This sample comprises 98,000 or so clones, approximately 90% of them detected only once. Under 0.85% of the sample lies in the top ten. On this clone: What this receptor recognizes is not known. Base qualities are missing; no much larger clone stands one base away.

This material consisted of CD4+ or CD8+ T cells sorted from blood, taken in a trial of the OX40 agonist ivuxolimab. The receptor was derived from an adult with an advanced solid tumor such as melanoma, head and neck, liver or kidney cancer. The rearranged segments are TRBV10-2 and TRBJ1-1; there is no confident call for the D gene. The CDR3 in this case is CASSERMLNTEAFF. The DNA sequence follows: TGCGCCAGCAGTGAGAGGATGCTGAACACTGAAGCTTTCTTT.